This is a list of T cell receptor beta chains from one sample in a study of shared clonotypes between healthy human individuals. Only in-frame clones appear in the TCRdb table, and some are missing; sequencing was by immunoSEQ multiplex PCR. The sample has roughly 2,300,000 clones, 85% to 95% seen once. The sample was naive CD4+ T cells from PBMCs. These receptors came from a man between 18 and 35 years old in good health. Some clones in this sample may be carry-over from other donors' samples. Both conserved end residues are part of each CDR3. D genes are given only for firm matches. Expanded clones get a size class; other rows say once, few or many, or leave the size out.

>14|.|TRBV6-5|once|TRBJ1-2
CASSYTLGVGGYTF
TGTGCCAGCAGTTACACCCTAGGGGTGGGAGGCTACACCTTC
>12|.|TRBV30|.|TRBJ1-2
CAWSAGAYGYTF
TGTGCCTGGAGTGCAGGAGCCTATGGCTACACCTTC
>14|.|TRBV10-3|.|TRBJ2-1
CAISESSTYNEQFF
TGTGCCATCAGTGAGTCGAGCACCTACAATGAGCAGTTCTTC
>14|TRBD1|TRBV2|.|TRBJ1-1
CASSVQGANTEAFF
TGTGCCAGCAGTGTTCAGGGGGCGAACACTGAAGCTTTCTTT
>11|.|TRBV11-2|.|TRBJ2-5
CASSNSETQYF
TGTGCCAGCAGTAACTCGGAGACCCAGTACTTC
>13|.|TRBV29-1|few|TRBJ1-5
CSALGRGGQPQHF
TGCAGCGCCTTGGGGCGGGGCGGGCAGCCCCAGCATTTT
>12|.|TRBV6-1|.|TRBJ1-1
CASSKDGSGAFF
TGTGCCAGCTCAAAGGACGGTTCCGGAGCTTTCTTT
>12|.|TRBV6-5|.|TRBJ1-1
CASSRTDTEAFF
TGTGCCAGCAGCAGGACAGACACTGAAGCTTTCTTT
>13|.|TRBV19|.|TRBJ1-3
CASSITAGNTIYF
TGTGCCAGTAGTATAACAGCCGGAAACACCATATATTTT
>14|.|TRBV28|.|TRBJ2-2
CASRPGQVPGELFF
TGTGCCAGCAGACCGGGCCAGGTCCCCGGGGAGCTGTTTTTT
>14|.|TRBV10-3|.|TRBJ2-5
CAISESRGWETQYF
TGTGCCATCAGTGAGTCCCGAGGGTGGGAGACCCAGTACTTC
>17|.|TRBV19|.|TRBJ2-2
CASSISPGGGTAGELFF
TGTGCCAGTAGTATATCCCCGGGGGGCGGGACGGCCGGGGAGCTGTTTTTT
>16|TRBD2|TRBV4-2|.|TRBJ2-7
CASSPRLADPPYEQYF
TGTGCCAGCAGCCCCCGACTAGCGGACCCTCCCTACGAGCAGTACTTC
>15|.|TRBV6-6|once|TRBJ1-2
CASSYSGPPNYGYTF
TGTGCCAGCAGTTACTCGGGACCTCCTAACTATGGCTACACCTTC
>13|.|TRBV7-2|.|TRBJ2-7
CASSLVRGDEQYF
TGTGCCAGCAGCTTAGTTCGCGGTGACGAGCAGTACTTC
>14|TRBD1|TRBV6-1|.|TRBJ1-2
CASSERQGRYGYTF
TGTGCCAGCAGTGAACGACAGGGGCGGTATGGCTACACCTTC
>16|.|TRBV5-4|.|TRBJ1-5
CASSSTPGVANQPQHF
TGTGCCAGCAGCTCTACTCCGGGGGTCGCCAATCAGCCCCAGCATTTT
>14|TRBD1|TRBV28|few|TRBJ2-3
CASSPGQGTDTQYF
TGTGCCAGCAGTCCCGGACAGGGGACAGATACGCAGTATTTT
>16|.|TRBV28|.|TRBJ1-5
CASSFGRGAPVQPQHF
TGTGCCAGCAGTTTTGGCCGGGGCGCCCCGGTTCAGCCCCAGCATTTT
>17|TRBD2|TRBV15|.|TRBJ2-5
CATSRDSGRSGWETQYF
TGTGCCACCAGCAGGGATAGCGGGAGGTCGGGTTGGGAGACCCAGTACTTC
>16|TRBD2|TRBV5-1|once|TRBJ2-1
CASSPWREGTYNEQFF
TGCGCCAGCAGCCCCTGGCGGGAGGGCACCTACAATGAGCAGTTCTTC
>16|TRBD1|TRBV28|.|TRBJ1-1
CASSLTFGQGDTEAFF
TGTGCCAGCAGTTTGACCTTTGGGCAGGGGGACACTGAAGCTTTCTTT
>13|.|TRBV27|few|TRBJ1-1
CASRLQENTEAFF
TGTGCCAGCCGACTACAGGAGAACACTGAAGCTTTCTTT
>16|.|TRBV4-3|once|TRBJ1-3
CASSQDFGGAGNTIYF
TGCGCCAGCAGCCAAGATTTTGGAGGGGCTGGAAACACCATATATTTT
>15|TRBD1|TRBV7-3|once|TRBJ2-3
CASSSVARDRNTQYF
TGTGCCAGCAGCTCTGTGGCCCGGGACAGAAATACGCAGTATTTT
>16|.|TRBV7-2|.|TRBJ2-2
CASSLWSSASTGELFF
TGTGCCAGCAGCTTATGGTCGAGCGCCAGCACCGGGGAGCTGTTTTTT
>18|TRBD2|TRBV6-7|.|TRBJ2-1
CASSYSIPTSGSYNEQFF
TGTGCCAGCAGTTACTCGATTCCTACTAGCGGGAGCTACAATGAGCAGTTCTTC
>14|.|TRBV5-6|.|TRBJ2-6
CASKEGIGANVLTF
TGTGCCAGCAAAGAGGGGATTGGGGCCAACGTCCTGACTTTC
>16|TRBD1|TRBV11-2|.|TRBJ1-1
CASSSTGDLPNTEAFF
TGTGCCAGCAGCTCAACAGGGGACCTACCGAACACTGAAGCTTTCTTT
>15|TRBD2|TRBV4-1|.|TRBJ2-2
CASSQGDYVTGELFF
TGCGCCAGCAGCCAAGGGGACTACGTCACCGGGGAGCTGTTTTTT
>15|TRBD1|TRBV7-8|once|TRBJ2-5
CASLPGTGYRETQYF
TGTGCCAGCCTTCCTGGGACAGGGTATAGAGAGACCCAGTACTTC
>14|TRBD1|TRBV29-1|few|TRBJ1-3
CSARQGFGGNTIYF
TGCAGCGCACGACAGGGATTCGGTGGAAACACCATATATTTT
>14|.|TRBV2|.|TRBJ2-7
CASGWASSSYEQYF
TGTGCCAGCGGCTGGGCCAGCAGCTCCTACGAGCAGTACTTC
>13|TRBD1|TRBV6-6|.|TRBJ1-2
CASRFGQGDGYTF
TGTGCCAGCAGGTTCGGACAGGGAGATGGCTACACCTTC
>20|.|TRBV21-1|.|TRBJ2-1
CASSKLFMASGRANYNEQFF
TGTGCCAGCAGCAAACTGTTTATGGCTAGCGGGAGGGCCAACTACAATGAGCAGTTCTTC
>14|.|TRBV6-1|.|TRBJ2-5
CASSDSPGKETQYF
TGTGCCAGCAGTGATTCACCGGGAAAAGAGACCCAGTACTTC
>14|TRBD1|TRBV6-5|.|TRBJ2-3
CASSYSGGADTQYF
TGTGCCAGCAGTTACTCAGGGGGCGCTGATACGCAGTATTTT
>14|.|TRBV9|.|TRBJ2-1
CASSAHDRYNEQFF
TGTGCCAGCAGCGCGCATGACAGGTACAATGAGCAGTTCTTC